Shown below are 10 T cell receptor beta chains from a single sample sequenced in a study of blood T cells in healthy people across ages. A J-beta primer mix and a sample-barcoded 5' primer were used in a second PCR of roughly 7 to 12 cycles. TCRdb fed the 5' RACE reads into MiXCR, producing one record per CDR3 protein. The sample contains fewer than 2 million distinct CDR3 sequences, approximately 40% of which appear only once. The sequenced material came from blood. These TCRs come from a human donor in good health.

This clonotype has a handful of counts. The chain combines TRBV29-1 with TRBJ2-3; possibly TRBD1 or TRBD2 for D (5 bases each). Trimming left V 6 bases short and J 7 bases short, with 17 bases between. This CDR3 region has 13 residues. CDR1 and CDR2 (germline): SQVTM, ANQGSEA. CDR3 sequence (DNA): TGCAGCGTGACTCCGGGACCCAGGAATACGCAGTATTTT. Protein sequence: CSVTPGPRNTQYF.

Ten or more counts support this clonotype. This chain uses TRBV4-1 with TRBJ2-3; D unresolved. V dropped 4 bases and J dropped 4 bases, with 12 bases sitting between them. Germline loops: CDR1 MGHRA, CDR2 YSYEKL. This CDR3 is 14 amino acids long. CDR3 amino acids: CASSLLSRADTQYF. The CDR3 bases are TGCGCCAGCAGCCTTCTATCCCGGGCAGATACGCAGTATTTT.

Many counts were recorded for this clonotype. The CDR3 region is CASSSGTVNTEAFF. CDR3 nucleotide sequence: TGTGCCAGCAGCTCCGGGACAGTGAACACTGAAGCTTTCTTT. This chain links TRBV12-3 or TRBV12-4 with TRBJ1-1, with 7 bases matching TRBD1. CDR3 size: 14 residues. The J segment lost 0 bases and the V segment lost 6 bases, leaving 4 bases of the junction unmatched.

The chain combines TRBV12-3 or TRBV12-4 with TRBJ1-1; tentatively, D is TRBD1 (6 bases). The CDR3 contains 11 residues. The V end lost 8 bases, the J end lost 10 bases, and 14 bases lay between the germline ends. The DNA of the CDR3 is TGTGCCAGCTATAGAGGGGGGTCAGCTTTCTTT. The encoded protein is CASYRGGSAFF.

This clonotype was recorded a few times. V usage is TRBV5-1 and J usage is TRBJ2-3; D is perhaps TRBD2 (5 bases). The V gene lost 0 bases and the J gene lost 5 bases, with 10 bases spanning the gap. Germline V gene lookup returns CDR1 SGHRS and CDR2 YFSETQ. The CDR3 length is 14 residues. CDR3 DNA: TGCGCCAGCAGCTTGGATCTAGCCGGAGATACGCAGTATTTT. This translates into CASSLDLAGDTQYF. Filled out from reference TRBV5-1 and TRBJ2-3, the complete variable domain reads KAGVTQTPRYLIKTRGQQVTLSCSPISGHRSVSWYQQTPGQGLQFLFEYFSETQRNKGNFPGRFSGRQFSNSRSEMNVSTLELGDSALYLCASSLDLAGDTQYFGPGTRLTVL.

This clonotype occurred a few times. The gene calls are TRBV20-1 and TRBJ1-1; D might be TRBD1 (5 bases). CDR1 and CDR2 (germline): DFQATT, SNEGSKA (reference sequence). The CDR3 runs to 13 residues. CDR3 amino acids: CSGAGRENTEAFF. Written as DNA, the CDR3 is TGCAGCGGCGCGGGACGGGAGAACACTGAAGCTTTCTTT.

Only a few counts were recorded for this clonotype. The V and J genes are TRBV6-6 and TRBJ2-4; 7 bases are a match to TRBD1. The end of the DNA aligns better with TRBJ2-7, so the J call may be wrong. The CDR3 consists of 16 residues. Germline lookup yields CDR1 MNHNY and CDR2 SVGAGI (reference sequence). The CDR3 sequence is CASSFLQGTLKYEQYF. The CDR3 DNA is TGTGCCAGCAGTTTCCTACAGGGGACCCTGAAATACGAGCAGTACTTC.

Comment on this clonotype: The junction and the germline gene differ at one end; a read error may be behind it. V gene TRBV6-5 combines with J gene TRBJ2-3; D possibly corresponds to TRBD2 (5 bases). The germline V gene encodes CDR1 MNHEY and CDR2 SVGAGI. The CDR3 is made up of 16 amino acids. CDR3 amino acids: CASRYSTRGSGGTQYF. CDR3 DNA sequence: TGTGCCAGCAGATACTCTACTAGAGGAAGTGGAGGTACGCAGTATTTT.

This clonotype was detected only a few times. This chain uses TRBV7-9 with TRBJ2-3; 10 bases are a match to TRBD2. The CDR3 contains 17 residues. Germline V lookup: CDR1 SEHNR, CDR2 FQNEAQ (reference sequence). J lost 2 bases, V lost 4 bases, and 9 bases had no gene match. The CDR3 DNA reads TGTGCCAGCAGCTCACCTAGCGGGGGCCCTAACACAGATACGCAGTATTTT. Its protein product is CASSSPSGGPNTDTQYF. Using reference TRBV7-9 and TRBJ2-3 for the parts outside the CDR3, the full variable domain is DTGVSQNPRHKITKRGQNVTFRCDPISEHNRLYWYRQTLGQGPEFLTYFQNEAQLEKSRLLSDRFSAERPKGSFSTLEIQRTEQGDSAMYLCASSSPSGGPNTDTQYFGPGTRLTVL.

The V gene is TRBV12-3 or TRBV12-4, the J gene TRBJ2-3; TRBD2 matches 7 bases. This CDR3 is built from 16 residues. V lost 6 bases and J lost 4; bases outside the gene matches: 13. As DNA, the CDR3 is TGTGCCAGCAGCCATCTAGCGGAGGTTAGAGCAGATACGCAGTATTTT. Amino acids: CASSHLAEVRADTQYF.